The T cell receptor beta chain described here comes from a study of neurological immune-mediated disorders. Notes on the study in general: The study found no CDR3 amino acid sequences shared by expanded clones across subjects, suggesting private repertoires in all groups. Multiple sclerosis patients had less TCR clonal expansion than even healthy controls, unlike HTLV-1-associated myelopathy.

This clonotype was seen only a few times. The antigen is not known. A much larger clone sits a single nucleotide away, making a read error possible. 2 million unsorted PBMCs were stored in RNAlater at -80 °C before RNA extraction. With 10-nucleotide random UMIs included, cDNA was synthesized by 5'RACE. In TCRdb, the 5' RACE reads were re-called with MiXCR into one record per CDR3 protein. Altogether 30,000 to 45,000 distinct CDR3 sequences are present, 10% being singletons, with the ten largest covering about 7%. This clonotype was obtained from a woman aged 30 to 39 with HTLV-1-associated myelopathy (HAM/TSP). The sequenced material came from PBMCs.

CDR3 DNA: TGTGCCAGCAGCCAAGTTGGGTGGTGGGGGGCAGAAATGAACAATGAAGCTTTCTTT. The encoded protein is CASSQVGWWGAEMNNEAFF. The chain employs TRBV14 and TRBJ1-1; D is perhaps TRBD1 (6 bases). There are 19 residues in the CDR3. Germline V gives CDR1 SGHDN, CDR2 FVKESK.